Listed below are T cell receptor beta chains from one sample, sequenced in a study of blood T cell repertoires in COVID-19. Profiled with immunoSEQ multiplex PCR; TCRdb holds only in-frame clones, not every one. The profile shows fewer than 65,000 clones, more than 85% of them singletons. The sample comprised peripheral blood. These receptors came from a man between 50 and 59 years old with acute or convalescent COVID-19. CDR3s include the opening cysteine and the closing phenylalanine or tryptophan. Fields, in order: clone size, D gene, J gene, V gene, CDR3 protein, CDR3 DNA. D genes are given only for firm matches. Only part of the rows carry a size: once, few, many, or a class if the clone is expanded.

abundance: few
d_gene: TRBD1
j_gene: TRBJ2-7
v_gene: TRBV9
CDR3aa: CASSGLTGGSYEQYF
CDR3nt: TGTGCCAGCAGCGGATTGACAGGGGGCTCATACGAGCAGTACTTC

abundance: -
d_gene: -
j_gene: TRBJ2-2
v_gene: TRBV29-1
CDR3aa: CSVWSFGELFF
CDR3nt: TGCAGCGTCTGGAGCTTCGGGGAGCTGTTTTTT

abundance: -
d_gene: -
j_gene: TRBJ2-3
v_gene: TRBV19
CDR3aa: CASSDRPTDTQYF
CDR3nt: TGTGCCAGTAGCGACAGGCCAACAGATACGCAGTATTTT

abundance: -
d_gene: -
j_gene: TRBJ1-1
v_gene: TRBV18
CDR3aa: CASSPEATGILNTEAFF
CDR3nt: TGTGCCAGCTCACCGGAAGCTACAGGGATCCTGAACACTGAAGCTTTCTTT

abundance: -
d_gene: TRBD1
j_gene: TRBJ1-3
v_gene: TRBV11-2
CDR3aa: CASSASTGVGNTIYF
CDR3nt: TGTGCCAGCAGCGCCAGTACAGGGGTTGGAAACACCATATATTTT

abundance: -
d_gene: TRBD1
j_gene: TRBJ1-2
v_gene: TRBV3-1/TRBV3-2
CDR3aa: CASSHSGGNYGYTF
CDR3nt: TGTGCCAGCAGCCATTCAGGGGGAAACTATGGCTACACCTTC

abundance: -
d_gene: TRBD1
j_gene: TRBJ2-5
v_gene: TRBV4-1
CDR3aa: CASSQDSRQGAETQYF
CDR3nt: TGCGCCAGCAGCCAAGATTCGAGACAGGGGGCAGAGACCCAGTACTTC

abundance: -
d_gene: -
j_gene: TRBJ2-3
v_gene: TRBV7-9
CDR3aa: CASSLGVGADTQYF
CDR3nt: TGTGCCAGCAGCTTAGGGGTAGGGGCAGATACGCAGTATTTT

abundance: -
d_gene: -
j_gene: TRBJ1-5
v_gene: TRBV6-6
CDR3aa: CASSPSGGGQPQHF
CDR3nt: TGTGCCAGCAGCCCCTCGGGAGGTGGTCAGCCCCAGCATTTT

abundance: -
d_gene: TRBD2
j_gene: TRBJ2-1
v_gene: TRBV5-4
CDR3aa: CASSQPGLDYNEQFF
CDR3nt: TGTGCCAGCAGCCAACCGGGACTAGACTACAATGAGCAGTTCTTC

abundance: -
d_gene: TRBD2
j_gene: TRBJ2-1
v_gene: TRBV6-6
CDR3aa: CASSDRLARNEQFF
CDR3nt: TGTGCCAGCAGCGATCGACTAGCTCGCAATGAGCAGTTCTTC

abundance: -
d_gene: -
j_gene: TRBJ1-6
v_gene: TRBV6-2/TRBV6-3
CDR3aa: CASSGTPRSSYNSPLHF
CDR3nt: TGTGCCAGCAGTGGGACACCCAGGAGCTCCTATAATTCACCCCTCCACTTT

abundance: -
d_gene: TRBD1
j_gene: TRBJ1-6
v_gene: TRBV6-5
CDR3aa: CASSSRQGSYNSPLHF
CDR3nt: TGTGCCAGCAGTTCCCGACAGGGGTCCTATAATTCACCCCTCCACTTT

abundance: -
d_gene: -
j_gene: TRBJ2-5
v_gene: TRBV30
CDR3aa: CAWRSSRPLQETQYF
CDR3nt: TGTGCCTGGAGAAGCTCGAGGCCTCTACAAGAGACCCAGTACTTC

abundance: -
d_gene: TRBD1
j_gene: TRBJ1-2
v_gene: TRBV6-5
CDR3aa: CASSTGTGGVYGYTF
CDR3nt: TGTGCCAGCAGCACCGGGACAGGGGGCGTATATGGCTACACCTTC

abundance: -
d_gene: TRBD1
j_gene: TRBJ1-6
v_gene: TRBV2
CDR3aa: CAILAGTAGYNSPLHF
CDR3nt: TGTGCCATCCTAGCCGGGACAGCGGGCTATAATTCACCCCTCCACTTT

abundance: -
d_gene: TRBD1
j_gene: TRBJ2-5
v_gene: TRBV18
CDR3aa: CASSPDRGKETQYF
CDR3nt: TGTGCCAGCTCTCCGGACAGGGGGAAGGAGACCCAGTACTTC

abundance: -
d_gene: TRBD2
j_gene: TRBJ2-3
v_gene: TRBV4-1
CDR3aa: CASSQDNGGAGIDTQYF
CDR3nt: TGCGCCAGCAGCCAAGATAACGGGGGGGCCGGTATAGATACGCAGTATTTT

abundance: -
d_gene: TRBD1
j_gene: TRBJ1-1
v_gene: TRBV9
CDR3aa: CASSGQGRMNTEAFF
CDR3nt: TGTGCCAGCAGTGGACAGGGAAGAATGAACACTGAAGCTTTCTTT

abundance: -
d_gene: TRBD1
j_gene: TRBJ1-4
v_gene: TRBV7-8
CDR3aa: CASSLRSRTGENKLFF
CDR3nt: TGTGCCAGCAGCTTAAGGAGCCGGACAGGGGAAAATAAACTGTTTTTT

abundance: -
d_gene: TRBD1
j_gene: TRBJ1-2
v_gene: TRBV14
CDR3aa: CASSQLDRGSDGYTF
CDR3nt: TGTGCCAGCAGCCAGCTTGACAGGGGATCCGATGGCTACACCTTC

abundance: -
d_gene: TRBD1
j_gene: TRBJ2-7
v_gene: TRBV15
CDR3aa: CATSMTGSYEQYF
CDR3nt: TGTGCCACCAGCATGACAGGGTCCTACGAGCAGTACTTC

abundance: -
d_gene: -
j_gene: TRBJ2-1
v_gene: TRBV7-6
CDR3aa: CASSLGGQSNEQFF
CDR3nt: TGTGCCAGCAGCTTAGGCGGGCAAAGCAATGAGCAGTTCTTC

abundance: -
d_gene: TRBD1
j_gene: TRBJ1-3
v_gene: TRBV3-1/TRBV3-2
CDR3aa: CARPRTDRAGNTIYF
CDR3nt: TGTGCCAGACCTCGTACGGACAGGGCTGGAAACACCATATATTTT

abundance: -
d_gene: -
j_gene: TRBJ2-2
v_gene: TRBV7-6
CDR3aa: CASSLIIPGGASVGGELFF
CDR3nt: TGTGCCAGCAGCTTAATAATACCGGGGGGCGCTTCGGTAGGCGGGGAGCTGTTTTTT

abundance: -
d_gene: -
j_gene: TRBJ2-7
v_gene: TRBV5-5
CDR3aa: CASSRTFTSYEQYF
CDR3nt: TGTGCCAGCAGCCGGACATTCACCTCCTACGAGCAGTACTTC

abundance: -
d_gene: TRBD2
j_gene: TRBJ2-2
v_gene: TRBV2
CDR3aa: CASRRGGMNTGELFF
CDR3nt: TGTGCCAGCAGGCGCGGGGGAATGAACACCGGGGAGCTGTTTTTT

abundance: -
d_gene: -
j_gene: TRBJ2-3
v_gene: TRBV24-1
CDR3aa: CATRTTSTDTQYF
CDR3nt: TGTGCCACCAGAACGACAAGCACAGATACGCAGTATTTT

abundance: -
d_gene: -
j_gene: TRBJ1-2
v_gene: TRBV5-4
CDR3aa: CASSYGQHYGYTF
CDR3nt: TGTGCCAGCAGTTACGGACAGCACTATGGCTACACCTTC

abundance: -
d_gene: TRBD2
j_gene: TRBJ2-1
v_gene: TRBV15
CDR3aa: CATSVGASGGFNEQFF
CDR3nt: TGTGCCACCAGCGTCGGGGCTAGCGGGGGGTTCAATGAGCAGTTCTTC

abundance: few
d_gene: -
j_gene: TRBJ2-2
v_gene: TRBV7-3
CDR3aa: CASSPLAVATGELFF
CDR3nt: TGTGCCAGCAGCCCACTAGCCGTGGCGACCGGGGAGCTGTTTTTT

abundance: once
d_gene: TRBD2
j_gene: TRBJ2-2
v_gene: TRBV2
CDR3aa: CASSGFLLAGGSTGELFF
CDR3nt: TGTGCCAGCAGTGGGTTCTTACTAGCGGGGGGATCAACCGGGGAGCTGTTTTTT

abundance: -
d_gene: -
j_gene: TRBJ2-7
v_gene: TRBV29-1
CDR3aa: CSATPGSDYEQYF
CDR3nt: TGCAGCGCTACGCCGGGTTCGGACTACGAGCAGTACTTC

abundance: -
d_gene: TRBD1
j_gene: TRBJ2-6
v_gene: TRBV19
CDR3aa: CASSNRGPGANVLTF
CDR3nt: TGTGCCAGTAGCAACAGGGGGCCTGGGGCCAACGTCCTGACTTTC

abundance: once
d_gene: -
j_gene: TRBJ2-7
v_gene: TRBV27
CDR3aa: CASSFMSGHNIYEQYF
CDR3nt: TGTGCCAGCAGTTTTATGTCGGGACACAATATCTACGAGCAGTACTTC

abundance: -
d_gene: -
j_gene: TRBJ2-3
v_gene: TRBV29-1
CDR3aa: CSVEMAADTQYF
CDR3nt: TGCAGCGTTGAAATGGCCGCAGATACGCAGTATTTT

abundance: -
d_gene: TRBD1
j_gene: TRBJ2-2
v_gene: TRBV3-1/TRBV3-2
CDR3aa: CASSQGTGTGNTGELFF
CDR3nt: TGTGCCAGCAGCCAAGGAACCGGGACAGGGAACACCGGGGAGCTGTTTTTT

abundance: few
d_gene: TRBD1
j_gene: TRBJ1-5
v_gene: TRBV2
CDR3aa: CASSEVGQGWPQHF
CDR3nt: TGTGCCAGCAGTGAGGTTGGACAGGGTTGGCCCCAGCATTTT

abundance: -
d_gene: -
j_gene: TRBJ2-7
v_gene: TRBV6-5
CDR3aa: CATARRAGSYEQYF
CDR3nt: TGTGCCACCGCCCGGCGGGCAGGCTCCTACGAGCAGTACTTC

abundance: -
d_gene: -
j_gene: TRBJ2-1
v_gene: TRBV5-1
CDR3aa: CASSLGHESNEQFF
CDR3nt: TGCGCCAGCAGCCTAGGACATGAGTCCAATGAGCAGTTCTTC

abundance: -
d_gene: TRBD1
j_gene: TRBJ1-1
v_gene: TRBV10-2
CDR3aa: CASSETNRGHRDTEAFF
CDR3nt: TGCGCCAGCAGTGAGACAAACAGGGGGCATAGGGACACTGAAGCTTTCTTT

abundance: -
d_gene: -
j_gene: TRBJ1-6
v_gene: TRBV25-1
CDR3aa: CASSPAGHHNSPLHF
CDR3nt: TGTGCCAGCAGTCCAGCTGGACACCATAATTCACCCCTCCACTTT

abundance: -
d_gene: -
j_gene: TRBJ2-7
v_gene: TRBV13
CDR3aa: CASSPYRGAAYEQYF
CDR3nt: TGTGCCAGCAGCCCATACCGGGGAGCTGCCTACGAGCAGTACTTC

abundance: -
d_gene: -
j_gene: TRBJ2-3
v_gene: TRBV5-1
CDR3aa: CASSLSTPGTDTQYF
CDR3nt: TGCGCCAGCAGCTTATCGACCCCGGGGACAGATACGCAGTATTTT

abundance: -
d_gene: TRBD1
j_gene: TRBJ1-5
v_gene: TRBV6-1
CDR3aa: CASSEYRGISQPQHF
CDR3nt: TGTGCCAGCAGTGAATACAGGGGCATCTCTCAGCCCCAGCATTTT

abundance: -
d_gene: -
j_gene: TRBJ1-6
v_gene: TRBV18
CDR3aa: CASSPPGGDNSPLHF
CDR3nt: TGTGCCAGCTCACCACCAGGGGGAGATAATTCACCCCTCCACTTT

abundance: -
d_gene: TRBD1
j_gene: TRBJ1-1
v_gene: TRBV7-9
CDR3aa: CASSQGGTGRAFF
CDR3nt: TGTGCCAGCAGCCAAGGTGGGACAGGGCGAGCTTTCTTT

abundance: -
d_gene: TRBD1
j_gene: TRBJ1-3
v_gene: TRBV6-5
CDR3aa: CASSARQGGGNTIYF
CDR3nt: TGTGCCAGCAGCGCCCGACAGGGAGGCGGAAACACCATATATTTT

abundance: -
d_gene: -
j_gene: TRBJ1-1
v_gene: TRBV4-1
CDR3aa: CASSQLGVFMAEAFF
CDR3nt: TGCGCCAGCAGCCAACTGGGAGTTTTCATGGCTGAAGCTTTCTTT

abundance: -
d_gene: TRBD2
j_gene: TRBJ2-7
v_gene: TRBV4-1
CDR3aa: CASSQAPSGGVYEQYF
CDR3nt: TGCGCCAGCAGCCAAGCACCTAGCGGGGGGGTATACGAGCAGTACTTC

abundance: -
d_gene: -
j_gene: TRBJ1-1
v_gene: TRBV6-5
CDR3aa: CASSPGWNTEAFF
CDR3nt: TGTGCCAGCTCCCCAGGGTGGAACACTGAAGCTTTCTTT

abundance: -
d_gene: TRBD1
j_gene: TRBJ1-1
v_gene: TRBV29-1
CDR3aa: CSVGARTGQGRNTEAFF
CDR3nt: TGCAGCGTTGGGGCCAGAACCGGACAGGGCCGGAACACTGAAGCTTTCTTT

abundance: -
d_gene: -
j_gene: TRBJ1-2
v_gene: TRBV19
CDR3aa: CASSIPGGAPQYGYTF
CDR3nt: TGTGCCAGTAGTATCCCGGGCGGGGCTCCGCAGTATGGCTACACCTTC

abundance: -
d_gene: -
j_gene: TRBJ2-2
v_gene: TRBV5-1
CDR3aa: CASRGYTGELFF
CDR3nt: TGCGCCAGCAGGGGCTACACCGGGGAGCTGTTTTTT

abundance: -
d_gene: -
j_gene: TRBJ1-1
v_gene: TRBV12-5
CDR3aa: CAGRGQGTEAFF
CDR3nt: TGTGCTGGAAGGGGACAAGGGACTGAAGCTTTCTTT